This TCR beta chain emerged from a study of neurological immune-mediated disorders (dated by TCRdb to about 2019). About the investigation overall: Peripheral blood TCR-beta repertoires from patients with HTLV-I-associated myelopathy (HAM/TSP), patients with multiple sclerosis, and healthy controls were compared in the study using UMI-based sequencing. The roughly 100 TCR-beta libraries covered PBMC samples along with longitudinal samples, technical triplicates, and paired sorted CD4+ and CD8+ T-cell subsets. The cohort comprised 68 subjects: 15 or so HAM/TSP patients, approximately 34 multiple sclerosis patients and around 20 healthy controls. Study-wide findings and limitations: No identical CDR3 amino acid sequences were found to be shared among expanded clones across subjects, suggesting that TCR-beta repertoires were private in all groups. The highest TCR clonal expansion was observed in HAM/TSP patients, whereas the lowest was observed in MS patients, even when compared with healthy controls.

The sample holds many counts of this clonotype. This clone's antigen is unknown. No base-level quality is on record; no much larger clone is a single base apart. cDNA synthesis used template-switch 5'RACE with a primer carrying a 10-nucleotide random unique molecular identifier tagging each TCR transcript. Each sequencing run produced over 170 million TCR-beta sequences covering 15-18 subjects. Total RNA was extracted with the RNeasy kit. TCR-beta VDJ regions were amplified with primers for the TCR constant region and the 5'RACE anchor, using the KAPA Real-time Library Amplification kit. A first PCR added sample indexes and Illumina adaptors, and a second PCR then raised library yield. The roughly 650 bp TCR product was size-selected on a 2% E-gel SizeSelection system after Ampure bead purification. Before pooling, library quality was assessed on a Bioanalyzer, concentration was determined with Qubit, and library quantification was performed with the Kapa Library Quantification kit. Paired-end 2 x 150 bp sequencing of the libraries was performed on an Illumina HiSeq 2500. To increase sequence diversity, roughly 24-32% phiX was spiked into each library pool. In the paper's pipeline: The UMI-based MiGEC pipeline processed quality-filtered reads and removed over 85% of raw TCR sequences during error correction. IMGT germline references were used for alignment of VDJ genes, and clonotypes were defined by a unique CDR3 amino acid sequence together with V-J genes. Clonal expansion, Shannon diversity and CDR3 relatedness were evaluated with VDJtools (CalcPairwiseDistances, ClusterSamples), while phylogenetic trees were built in CLCbio workbench. Expanded clones were defined as having at least 8 unique UMIs, based on coefficient-of-variation modelling across technical triplicates. TCRdb reran the public reads through fastp at Q25 and MiXCR, keeping productive beta chains. When rows share a CDR3 protein, they turn into one entry using the most common DNA and genes. The V and J calls here are based on TCRdb, not the publication. The sample table holds tens of thousands of distinct CDR3 sequences, of which approximately 6.2% were seen once. The leading ten clones occupy roughly 43% of the sample.

The healthy controls were volunteers from blood banks in Maryland, USA. For the sorted-subset TCR libraries, the starting material was about 950,000 sorted CD4+ or CD8+ T cells. Peripheral blood underwent Ficoll-Hypaque density gradient centrifugation to isolate PBMCs, which were then cryopreserved in liquid nitrogen. Paired sorted CD4+ and CD8+ subsets came from healthy controls, HAM/TSP patients and MS patients. The clonotype originates from a man in his late teens or twenties in good health. The sample was CD8+ T cells from blood.

The CDR3 reads CAIGPGEQYF. The sequenced DNA: TGTGCCATAGGCCCGGGCGAGCAGTACTTC. Rearrangement joined TRBV6-2 or TRBV6-3 to TRBJ2-7; no confident D gene assignment can be made. The CDR3 contains 10 residues, cysteine and phenylalanine counted. The DNA shown is the 30-base CDR3, in frame from base 1. CDR1 and CDR2 are read off the germline V gene as MNHEY and SVGEGT. Cut back by 10 bases and 6 bases, the V and J ends lie 10 bases apart.